The rows below give T cell receptor beta chains drawn from one sample of a study of PD-L1 blockade in urothelial cancer. The repertoire was sequenced with immunoSEQ multiplex PCR; TCRdb's copy has only in-frame clones and lacks some. The sample holds approximately 71,000 clones, around nine tenths seen once. The sequencing used PBMCs, collected around atezolizumab (anti-PD-L1) treatment. These receptors came from a man between 60 and 75 years old with urothelial cancer. CDR3s include the opening cysteine and the closing phenylalanine or tryptophan. The D gene is left open where the match is weak. Some rows have no size entry. The others give once, few or many, or a class for an expanded clone.

d_call: TRBD1
j_call: TRBJ2-1
v_call: TRBV10-3
clone_size: -
cdr3_nt: TGTGCCATCAGACCGGGACAGCCCAATGAGCAGTTCTTC
cdr3_aa: CAIRPGQPNEQFF

d_call: -
j_call: TRBJ1-4
v_call: TRBV4-3
clone_size: -
cdr3_nt: TGCGCCAGCAGCCAGCGTTTTAATGAAAAACTGTTTTTT
cdr3_aa: CASSQRFNEKLFF

d_call: TRBD1
j_call: TRBJ1-5
v_call: TRBV7-9
clone_size: -
cdr3_nt: TGTGCCAGCAGCTTAGAGGGGGCGCAGAATCAGCCCCAGCATTTT
cdr3_aa: CASSLEGAQNQPQHF

d_call: TRBD1
j_call: TRBJ2-7
v_call: TRBV6-6
clone_size: -
cdr3_nt: TGTGCCAGCAGTTCGGGGACAGGGACCTACGAGCAGTACTTC
cdr3_aa: CASSSGTGTYEQYF

d_call: TRBD2
j_call: TRBJ2-1
v_call: TRBV9
clone_size: once
cdr3_nt: TGTGCCAGCAGCGCCCGGGAGGGCCTTTCCCCAATCAATGAGCAGTTCTTC
cdr3_aa: CASSAREGLSPINEQFF

d_call: TRBD2
j_call: TRBJ2-5
v_call: TRBV7-2
clone_size: -
cdr3_nt: TGTGCCAGCAGCTTAACGGGGGGGGAGACCCAGTACTTC
cdr3_aa: CASSLTGGETQYF

d_call: TRBD2
j_call: TRBJ2-2
v_call: TRBV27
clone_size: -
cdr3_nt: TGTGCCAGCAGTTCCTATAGCGGGAGGGCCGATCCCGGGGAGCTGTTTTTT
cdr3_aa: CASSSYSGRADPGELFF

d_call: TRBD1
j_call: TRBJ2-2
v_call: TRBV7-8
clone_size: -
cdr3_nt: TGTGCCAGCAGCTTACCCGCCAGGGGGCGAAACACCGGGGAGCTGTTTTTT
cdr3_aa: CASSLPARGRNTGELFF

d_call: -
j_call: TRBJ1-5
v_call: TRBV29-1
clone_size: -
cdr3_nt: TGCAGCGTTCGCGGGGGTAGCAATCAGCCCCAGCATTTT
cdr3_aa: CSVRGGSNQPQHF

d_call: -
j_call: TRBJ2-1
v_call: TRBV5-4
clone_size: -
cdr3_nt: TGTGCCAGCAGCCTCCGGGGAACCTACAATGAGCAGTTCTTC
cdr3_aa: CASSLRGTYNEQFF

d_call: -
j_call: TRBJ2-7
v_call: TRBV9
clone_size: -
cdr3_nt: TGTGCCAGCAGCGTAGGAACCACTAGAAATACGTACGAGCAGTACTTC
cdr3_aa: CASSVGTTRNTYEQYF

d_call: TRBD2
j_call: TRBJ2-3
v_call: TRBV11-2
clone_size: -
cdr3_nt: TGTGCCAGCCGCTCAGGGAGGTCAGCGGGGGCCGGGGATACGCAGTATTTT
cdr3_aa: CASRSGRSAGAGDTQYF

d_call: TRBD2
j_call: TRBJ2-5
v_call: TRBV2
clone_size: medium-sized
cdr3_nt: TGTGCCAGCAGTGTTTTAGCGGGAGTGGGTGAGACCCAGTACTTC
cdr3_aa: CASSVLAGVGETQYF